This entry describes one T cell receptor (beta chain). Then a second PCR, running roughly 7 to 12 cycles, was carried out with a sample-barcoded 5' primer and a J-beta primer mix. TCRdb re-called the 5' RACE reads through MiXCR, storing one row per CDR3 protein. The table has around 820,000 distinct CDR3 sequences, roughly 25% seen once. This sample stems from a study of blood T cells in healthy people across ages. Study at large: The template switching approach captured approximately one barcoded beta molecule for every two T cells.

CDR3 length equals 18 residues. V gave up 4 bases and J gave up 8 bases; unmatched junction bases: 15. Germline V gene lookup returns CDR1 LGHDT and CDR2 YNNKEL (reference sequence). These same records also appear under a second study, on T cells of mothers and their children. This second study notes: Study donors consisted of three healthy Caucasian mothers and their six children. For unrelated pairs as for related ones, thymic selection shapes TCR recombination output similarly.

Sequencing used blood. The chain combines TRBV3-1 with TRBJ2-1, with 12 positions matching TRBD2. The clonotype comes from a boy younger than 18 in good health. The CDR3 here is CASSPASLLAGGGDEQFF. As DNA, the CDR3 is TGTGCCAGCAGCCCGGCCTCACTACTAGCGGGAGGTGGCGATGAGCAGTTCTTC.